The 24 T cell receptor beta chains reported below all come from one sample, sequenced in a study of T-cell memory formation after mild COVID-19. Each CDR3 protein is one row after TCRdb ran MiXCR on the 5' RACE reads. Of about 350,000 distinct CDR3 sequences in the sample, 20% to 25% were seen once. Sequenced material: PBMCs or a T cell subset sorted from them (not recorded which). These TCRs come from a man aged 18-30 years who had mild COVID-19 (a few samples of this study predate the infection). Cell type and time point are not known.

This clonotype was observed a few times. CDR3 nucleotides: TGTGCCAGCAGCGATGCGCGGAGCTCCTACAATGAGCAGTTCTTC. As protein: CASSDARSSYNEQFF. The rearrangement joins TRBV11-3 to TRBJ2-1; unclear D gene. Trimming removed 5 bases from V and 0 bases from J, with 11 bases in between. Looked up from germline, CDR1 is SGHNT and CDR2 is YENEEA. The CDR3 is 15 amino acids.

V and J are TRBV6-5 and TRBJ1-1, with a tentative D call TRBD1 (5 bases). This CDR3 spans 17 amino acids. The germline CDR1 and CDR2 sequences are MNHEY and SVGAGI. V was pared by 0 bases and J by 5 bases, with 19 bases between. CDR3 sequence reads: CASSYSTLGPTGTEAFF. CDR3 nucleotides: TGTGCCAGCAGTTACTCTACTTTGGGACCTACTGGGACTGAAGCTTTCTTT.

V is TRBV4-1 and J is TRBJ2-2; no clear D. This CDR3 spans 13 amino acids. With 1 base removed from V and 7 bases from J, the gap between germline ends came to 7 bases. CDR1 and CDR2 (germline): MGHRA, YSYEKL. The CDR3 protein is CASSQVFDGELFF. The DNA for the CDR3 is TGCGCCAGCAGCCAAGTTTTCGACGGGGAGCTGTTTTTT.

This clonotype appeared many times. This chain connects TRBV4-1 to TRBJ1-2; D is perhaps TRBD1 (6 bases). V lost 4 bases to trimming and J lost 0 bases, with 18 bases between them. This CDR3 is built from 17 residues. CDR1 MGHRA and CDR2 YSYEKL come from the germline V gene. CDR3 coding DNA: TGCGCCAGCAGCCTTATCGGGGGCAGGGGAACTAACTATGGCTACACCTTC. It specifies CASSLIGGRGTNYGYTF.

In this sample, this clonotype turned up a few times. J is TRBJ1-1 and V is TRBV7-2; the D is unclear. Per the germline V gene, CDR1 is SGHTA and CDR2 is FQGNSA. The CDR3 extends over 15 amino acids. V was pared by 1 base and J by 3 bases, with 12 bases between. CDR3 residues: CASSLGYGGDTEAFF. The CDR3, as DNA: TGTGCCAGCAGCTTAGGGTACGGTGGGGACACTGAAGCTTTCTTT. Full variable domain (rest looked up from reference TRBV7-2 and TRBJ1-1): GAGVSQSPSNKVTEKGKDVELRCDPISGHTALYWYRQSLGQGLEFLIYFQGNSAPDKSGLPSDRFSAERTGGSVSTLTIQRTQQEDSAVYLCASSLGYGGDTEAFFGQGTRLTVV.

The J gene is TRBJ1-1, the V gene TRBV4-3; D not resolved. V lost 0 bases, J lost 7 bases, and 6 bases lay in between. This CDR3 is 12 amino acids long. The germline CDR1 and CDR2 sequences are LGHNA and YSLEER. The CDR3 region is CASSQESGEAFF. The DNA of the CDR3 is TGCGCCAGCAGCCAAGAATCCGGTGAAGCTTTCTTT.

V and J are TRBV7-2 and TRBJ2-3; D call uncertain. Germline-derived CDR1 and CDR2 are SGHTA and FQGNSA. This CDR3 is built from 15 residues. The V and J ends lost 0 bases and 5 bases respectively, with 12 bases between them. Written as DNA, the CDR3 is TGTGCCAGCAGCTTAGCTTCCAGCTTCAGAGATACGCAGTATTTT. Translating gives CASSLASSFRDTQYF.

J is TRBJ2-2 and V is TRBV11-2; TRBD1 matches 9 bases. With V trimmed by 3 bases and J by 5 bases, 7 bases remained unmatched. This CDR3 has 16 amino acids. The germline V gene encodes CDR1 SGHAT and CDR2 FQNNGV. CDR3 residues: CASSLPQGAWTGELFF. CDR3 DNA sequence: TGTGCCAGCAGCTTGCCACAGGGGGCTTGGACCGGGGAGCTGTTTTTT. The full variable domain, completed using reference TRBV11-2 and TRBJ2-2, is EAGVAQSPRYKIIEKRQSVAFWCNPISGHATLYWYQQILGQGPKLLIQFQNNGVVDDSQLPKDRFSAERLKGVDSTLKIQPAKLEDSAVYLCASSLPQGAWTGELFFGEGSRLTVL.

Only a few counts were recorded for this clonotype. This sequence joins TRBV9 and TRBJ1-6, with TRBD1 matching 12 bases. There are 14 residues in the CDR3. V was clipped by 3 bases and J by 10 bases; unmatched bases: 2. Per the germline V gene, CDR1 is SGDLS and CDR2 is YYNGEE. CDR3 protein: CASSGGTGGSPLHF. The CDR3 DNA reads TGTGCCAGCAGCGGAGGGACAGGGGGCTCACCCCTCCACTTT.

The J gene is TRBJ1-1, the V gene TRBV4-1; the D is unclear. The CDR3 has 12 amino acids. V was trimmed by 7 bases and J by 1 base, leaving 7 bases between them. Germline CDR1 MGHRA, CDR2 YSYEKL. The CDR3 protein is CASNHGNTEAFF. The CDR3 DNA reads TGCGCCAGCAACCACGGGAACACTGAAGCTTTCTTT.

This clonotype was counted between two and nine times. The chain uses TRBV3-1 and TRBJ2-5; 15 nucleotides agree with TRBD2. In germline, CDR1 is LGHDT, CDR2 YNNKEL (reference sequence). CDR3 length equals 17 residues. V lost 4 bases, J lost 0 bases, and 3 bases stayed unmatched. Here the CDR3 reads CASSLGLAGGYQETQYF. The CDR3 DNA reads TGTGCCAGCAGCCTCGGACTAGCGGGGGGGTACCAAGAGACCCAGTACTTC.

This clonotype was observed a few times. J is TRBJ2-7 and V is TRBV12-3 or TRBV12-4, with D possibly TRBD1 on 6 matching bases. V gave up 5 bases and J gave up 6 bases, with 20 bases separating them. CDR3 size: 15 residues. The CDR3 region has the DNA TGTGCCAGCAGTCTACTCAGGGGCGGGCCGGTCGAGCAGTACTTC. Amino acids: CASSLLRGGPVEQYF.

The chain has TRBV3-1 and TRBJ2-7, with TRBD1 matching 9 bases. With V trimmed by 1 base and J by 3 bases, 4 bases remained unmatched. Germline CDR1 is LGHDT and CDR2 is YNNKEL (reference sequence). This CDR3 has 15 residues. The CDR3 spells CASSQGTGVGYEQYV. The CDR3 bases are TGTGCCAGCAGCCAAGGGACAGGGGTCGGCTACGAGCAGTACGTC.

V and J are TRBV10-3 and TRBJ2-3, with D perhaps TRBD2 (5 bases). The CDR3 length is 14 residues. Germline V CDR1 and CDR2: ENHRY, SYGVKD. V lost 7 bases to trimming and J lost 2 bases, with 13 bases between them. The CDR3 bases are TGTGCCATCACCCCCCGAGGGAACACAGATACGCAGTATTTT. It yields the protein CAITPRGNTDTQYF.

This chain connects TRBV5-1 to TRBJ2-2; D gene ambiguous. The ends were cut back, 1 base at V and 1 base at J, with 11 bases in the middle. This CDR3 region has 16 residues. Germline V gene lookup returns CDR1 SGHRS and CDR2 YFSETQ. In nucleotides, the CDR3 is TGCGCCAGCAGCTTGTGGGTGAGACAGAACACCGGGGAGCTGTTTTTT. It translates to CASSLWVRQNTGELFF.

This clonotype was seen at least ten times. The rearrangement uses TRBV5-1 and TRBJ2-3; D gene ambiguous. In germline, CDR1 is SGHRS, CDR2 YFSETQ. V was shortened by 1 base and J by 0 bases, with 3 bases between the two germline ends. The CDR3 is 13 residues long. CDR3 nucleotides: TGCGCCAGCAGCTTGATAAGCACAGATACGCAGTATTTT. Amino acids: CASSLISTDTQYF. Variable domain in full (rest from reference TRBV5-1 and TRBJ2-3): KAGVTQTPRYLIKTRGQQVTLSCSPISGHRSVSWYQQTPGQGLQFLFEYFSETQRNKGNFPGRFSGRQFSNSRSEMNVSTLELGDSALYLCASSLISTDTQYFGPGTRLTVL.

V and J are TRBV20-1 and TRBJ2-1, with TRBD2 matching over 12 bases. J was trimmed by 5 bases and V by 5 bases; bases with no gene match: 7. This CDR3 spans 15 amino acids. The germline V gene has CDR1 DFQATT and CDR2 SNEGSKA (reference sequence). CDR3 sequence: CSAPKTSGGNNEQFF. The CDR3 bases are TGCAGTGCTCCTAAAACTAGCGGGGGGAACAATGAGCAGTTCTTC.

V is TRBV7-2 and J is TRBJ1-5, with 7 bases identical to TRBD1. J lost 4 bases, V lost 5 bases, and 11 bases had no gene match. This CDR3 is built from 16 residues. CDR1 is SGHTA and CDR2 is FQGNSA in the germline V gene. CDR3 DNA sequence: TGTGCCAGCAGCCCCGCGGAGGGGGCGGAAAATCAGCCCCAGCATTTT. Its translation is CASSPAEGAENQPQHF.

This clonotype was detected a few times. This sequence joins TRBV5-5 and TRBJ1-5, with 9 bases lining up with TRBD1. The V gene's germline CDR1 is SGHKS and CDR2 YYEKEE (reference sequence). The CDR3 totals 15 residues. Trimming cost V 1 base and J 3 bases; bases outside gene matches: 2. CDR3 sequence: CASSLRDRDNQPQHF. CDR3 in DNA: TGTGCCAGCAGCTTGAGGGACAGGGACAATCAGCCCCAGCATTTT.

The chain employs TRBV7-8 and TRBJ1-1, with D possibly TRBD1 on 5 matching bases. This CDR3 contains 14 residues. V lost 5 bases and J 5 bases, leaving 15 bases between the germline ends. Germline CDR1 is SGHVS and CDR2 is FQNEAQ. The CDR3 is CASSTWSGRTEAFF. CDR3 nucleotides: TGTGCCAGCAGCACTTGGTCAGGGAGAACTGAAGCTTTCTTT.

This clonotype has just a few counts. The chain combines TRBV12-3 or TRBV12-4 with TRBJ1-5, with D possibly TRBD1 on 5 matching bases. The CDR3 totals 14 residues. V shed 4 bases and J shed 10 bases, with 17 bases lying between them. The CDR3 DNA follows: TGTGCCAGCAGTTCGGGCGGGGGACCCTTTCCCCAGCATTTT. Translating gives CASSSGGGPFPQHF.

This clonotype was seen only a few times. This chain connects TRBV2 to TRBJ2-5, with 12 bases matching TRBD1. The ends lost 5 bases at V and 5 bases at J; junction bases unmatched: 6. The CDR3 length is 15 residues. Germline V lookup: CDR1 SNHLY, CDR2 FYNNEI. CDR3 sequence reads: CASSLGTGGRETQYF. In DNA form, the CDR3 reads TGTGCCAGCAGTCTGGGGACAGGGGGCCGGGAGACCCAGTACTTC.

The CDR3 nucleotides read TGTGCCAGCATCAGGGATCCTGGAAACACCATATATTTT. Residues: CASIRDPGNTIYF. The chain links TRBV12-3 or TRBV12-4 to TRBJ1-3, with a tentative D call TRBD1 (5 bases). The CDR3 totals 13 residues. Trimming shortened V by 7 bases and J by 2 bases, and 9 bases separated the two germline ends.

This clonotype was seen more than once but under ten times. The V and J genes are TRBV18 and TRBJ2-7; TRBD1 matches 8 bases. CDR1 and CDR2 from the germline V gene are KGHSH and LQKENI. This CDR3 is 16 amino acids long. Trimming removed 3 bases from V and 2 bases from J; junction bases left unmatched: 9. CDR3 DNA sequence: TGTGCCAGCTCACCTATTGGACAGGGTGGCGCCTACGAGCAGTACTTC. The encoded protein is CASSPIGQGGAYEQYF.